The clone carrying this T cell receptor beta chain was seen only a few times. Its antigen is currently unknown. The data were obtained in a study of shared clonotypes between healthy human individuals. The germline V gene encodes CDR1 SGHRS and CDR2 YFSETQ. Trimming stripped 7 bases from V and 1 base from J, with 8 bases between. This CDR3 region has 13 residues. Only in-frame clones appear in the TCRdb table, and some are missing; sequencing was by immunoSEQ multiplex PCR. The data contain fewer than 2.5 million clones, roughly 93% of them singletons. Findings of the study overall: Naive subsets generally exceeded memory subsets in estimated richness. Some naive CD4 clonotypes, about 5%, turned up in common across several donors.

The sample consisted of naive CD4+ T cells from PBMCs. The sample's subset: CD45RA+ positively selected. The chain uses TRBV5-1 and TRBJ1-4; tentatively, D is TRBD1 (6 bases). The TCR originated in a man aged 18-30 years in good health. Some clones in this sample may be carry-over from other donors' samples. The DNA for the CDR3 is TGCGCCAGCCGCAGGGGAACTAATGAAAAACTGTTTTTT. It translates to CASRRGTNEKLFF.